These 21 T cell receptor beta chains were all obtained from the same sample, sequenced in a study of post-analysis software for immune sequencing data. Broader study findings: When patients were compared with controls, about five TRBV segments were more frequent, TRBV5-6, TRBV5-1 and TRBV20-1 among them.

cDNA libraries for TCR beta contained unique molecular identifiers. TCRdb redid the calling of the PCR reads with MiXCR, one entry per CDR3 protein. The sample gives about 500,000 distinct CDR3 sequences, nearly 45% of which show up once; 9% to 13% is in the top ten. These receptors' antigens are unknown. The specimen sequenced was blood. The receptors were sampled from a girl aged 10-17 years with multiple sclerosis.

The table lists this clonotype with many counts. The chain has TRBV4-2 and TRBJ2-1, with 7 bases lining up with TRBD2. The CDR3 is 17 residues long. CDR1 is LGHNA, CDR2 YNFKEQ, per germline. V was pared by 1 base and J by 2 bases, with 8 bases of the junction left unmatched. The CDR3 protein is CASSQGVAGDPYNEQFF. Here the CDR3 DNA reads TGTGCCAGCAGCCAAGGCGTTGCGGGAGATCCCTACAATGAGCAGTTCTTC.

This clonotype was found a few times. The chain has TRBV7-8 and TRBJ1-2; maybe TRBD1 (6 bases). CDR3 size: 12 residues. Germline assignment: CDR1 SGHVS and CDR2 FQNEAQ. Trimming took 5 bases from V and 9 from J, leaving 13 bases between them. The CDR3 nucleotides read TGTGCCAGCAGCCAGGCGACAGGTCGCTACACCTTC. Translated, it gives CASSQATGRYTF.

V gene TRBV5-1 combines with J gene TRBJ2-2, with TRBD2 matching over 10 bases. The CDR3 consists of 16 residues. V dropped 3 bases and J dropped 4; count of bases not matched to a gene: 6. CDR1 and CDR2 (germline): SGHRS, YFSETQ. The CDR3 DNA is TGCGCCAGCAGCTCCTACGGGACTAGCGCCACCGGGGAGCTGTTTTTT. It encodes CASSSYGTSATGELFF.

There are a few counts of this clonotype. The chain has TRBV28 and TRBJ2-4, with D perhaps matching TRBD1 or TRBD2 (5 bases each). Germline V gene lookup returns CDR1 MDHEN and CDR2 SYDVKM. The CDR3 contains 20 residues. Trimming shortened V by 4 bases and J by 1 base, and 26 bases separated the two germline ends. The CDR3 here is CASSSSQYARRGEAKNIQYF. CDR3 coding DNA: TGTGCCAGCAGTTCCTCACAGTACGCGCGGAGAGGGGAGGCCAAAAACATTCAGTACTTC. Full variable domain (missing parts from reference TRBV28 and TRBJ2-4): DVKVTQSSRYLVKRTGEKVFLECVQDMDHENMFWYRQDPGLGLRLIYFSYDVKMKEKGDIPEGYSVSREKKERFSLILESASTNQTSMYLCASSSSQYARRGEAKNIQYFGAGTRLSVL.

This clonotype was recorded a few times. The CDR3, as DNA: TGTGCCAGCAGCACCTCAGGGGAAGAGACCCAGTACTTC. The encoded protein is CASSTSGEETQYF. The chain employs TRBV7-3 and TRBJ2-5; D might be TRBD1 (6 bases). This CDR3 region has 13 residues. Per germline, CDR1 SGHTA and CDR2 FQGTGA. V gave up 5 bases and J gave up 3 bases, with 10 bases separating them.

V and J are TRBV9 and TRBJ2-1, with D possibly being TRBD1 or TRBD2 (6 bases each). The CDR3 extends over 15 amino acids. The germline CDR1 and CDR2 sequences are SGDLS and YYNGEE. Trimming removed 0 bases at V and 5 bases at J, with 12 bases between. The DNA of the CDR3 is TGTGCCAGCAGCGTAGAGGGGCGGGACAACAATGAGCAGTTCTTC. Translated: CASSVEGRDNNEQFF.

Comment on this clonotype: Mismatch with germline at one junction end may stem from a read error. This sequence joins TRBV20-1 and TRBJ2-7; D may be TRBD2 (7 bases). The CDR3 sequence is 16 residues long. CDR1 is DFQATT and CDR2 is SNEGSKA in the germline V gene (reference sequence). The CDR3 here is CSARGLYAGASYEQYF. The CDR3 DNA follows: TGCAGTGCTAGAGGACTTTATGCGGGGGCCTCCTATGAGCAGTACTTC.

The rearrangement uses TRBV5-1 and TRBJ2-3; the D is unclear. V was pared by 1 base and J by 4 bases, with 10 bases between. The CDR3 extends over 14 amino acids. Germline CDR1 is SGHRS and CDR2 is YFSETQ. Here the CDR3 reads CASSLWRLADTQYF. The CDR3 DNA sequence: TGCGCCAGCAGCTTGTGGCGGCTGGCAGATACGCAGTATTTT.

J is TRBJ2-1 and V is TRBV6-1, with D maybe TRBD2 (6 bases). The germline CDR1 and CDR2 sequences are MNHNS and SASEGT. With 6 bases removed from V and 0 bases from J, the gap between germline ends came to 18 bases. The CDR3 runs to 17 residues. CDR3 sequence (DNA): TGTGCCAGCAGGCGAAGCATAGCGGCCAACTCCTACAATGAGCAGTTCTTC. Protein product: CASRRSIAANSYNEQFF.

This clonotype was found a few times. This chain uses TRBV29-1 with TRBJ2-1; D gene unclear. Trimming left V 2 bases short and J 12 bases short, with 20 bases between. Germline CDR1 reads SQVTM; CDR2 reads ANQGSEA. The length of the CDR3 is 14 residues. The CDR3 DNA reads as TGCAGCGTTGAATTGCGGTTAGTCAACAAGGGGCAGTTCTTC. It codes for CSVELRLVNKGQFF.

There are a few counts of this clonotype. This chain joins TRBV7-2 and TRBJ2-5; weak D call: TRBD1 (6 bases). Germline loops: CDR1 SGHTA, CDR2 FQGNSA. The CDR3 totals 13 residues. Trimming pared 8 bases from V and 4 bases from J, leaving 14 bases between. The CDR3 sequence: CASGMDRGETQYF. In DNA form, the CDR3 reads TGTGCCAGCGGTATGGACAGAGGAGAGACCCAGTACTTC.

This chain joins TRBV18 and TRBJ2-6; 9 bases match TRBD2. Germline values: CDR1 KGHSH, CDR2 LQKENI. V shed 2 bases, J shed 4 bases, and the junction held 9 bases outside the gene matches. This CDR3 region has 18 residues. Here the CDR3 reads CASSPEYSGRSGANVLTF. The DNA for the CDR3 is TGTGCCAGCTCACCAGAATATAGCGGGAGATCAGGGGCCAACGTCCTGACTTTC.

V is TRBV12-3 or TRBV12-4 and J is TRBJ2-5, with 9 bases identical to TRBD2. V lost 4 bases to trimming and J lost 5 bases; unmatched junction nucleotides: 8. This CDR3 contains 15 residues. This CDR3 is CASSWKAGGWETQYF. The CDR3 nucleotides read TGTGCCAGCAGTTGGAAAGCGGGAGGTTGGGAGACCCAGTACTTC.

The chain uses TRBV6-5 and TRBJ2-1; a weak D match, TRBD2 (6 bases). The CDR3 extends over 14 amino acids. V was clipped by 5 bases and J by 8 bases, with 16 bases between them. Germline V gives CDR1 MNHEY, CDR2 SVGAGI. CDR3 nucleotides: TGTGCCAGCAGTGTAGGGCTAGCGCAGGATGAGCAGTTCTTC. Its protein product is CASSVGLAQDEQFF.

The CDR3 loop is CASSPKSGLAGAYEQYF. CDR3 DNA sequence: TGTGCCAGCAGCCCAAAGAGTGGGCTAGCGGGAGCCTACGAGCAGTACTTC. The rearrangement joins TRBV13 to TRBJ2-7, with 10 bases that match TRBD2. Germline CDR1 and CDR2: PRHDT and FYEKMQ (reference sequence). J lost 2 bases, V lost 5 bases, and 12 bases had no gene match. The CDR3 extends over 17 amino acids.

This clonotype was seen a handful of times. This chain links TRBV4-1 with TRBJ2-4, with D perhaps TRBD2 (5 bases). Germline V gene sequence: CDR1 MGHRA, CDR2 YSYEKL. This CDR3 has 18 residues. V was pared by 1 base and J by 4 bases, with 20 bases between. The CDR3 DNA follows: TGCGCCAGCAGCCAAGGGCGACCGACTGGAGGAAGGAAAAACATTCAGTACTTC. Protein product: CASSQGRPTGGRKNIQYF.

This chain uses TRBV6-1 with TRBJ2-2, with 7 bases matching TRBD1. Trimming cost V 10 bases and J 4 bases; bases outside gene matches: 6. In germline, CDR1 is MNHNS, CDR2 SASEGT. The CDR3 extends over 13 amino acids. The chain's CDR3 is CATRDRPTGELFF. CDR3 bases: TGTGCCACCCGGGACAGACCCACCGGGGAGCTGTTTTTT.

CDR3 protein: CAWRRIYNEQFF. CDR3 coding DNA: TGTGCCTGGAGGAGGATTTACAATGAGCAGTTCTTC. The genes are TRBV30 and TRBJ2-1; D not certain. CDR1 GTSNPN and CDR2 SVGIG come from the germline V gene (reference sequence). Trimming took off 3 bases at V and 4 bases at J, with 7 bases between the two ends. This CDR3 is 12 amino acids long.

The chain links TRBV3-1 to TRBJ2-7; D not certain. Between the trimmed V and J ends, which lost 0 bases and 3 bases, there was a span of 6 bases. This CDR3 contains 13 residues. Looked up from germline, CDR1 is LGHDT and CDR2 is YNNKEL (reference sequence). In nucleotides, the CDR3 is TGTGCCAGCAGCCAAGATACAGACTACGAGCAGTACTTC. Its protein is CASSQDTDYEQYF.

This sequence joins TRBV5-1 and TRBJ2-7; either TRBD1 or TRBD2 may supply D (7 bases each). CDR3 size: 18 residues. Per the germline V gene, CDR1 is SGHRS and CDR2 is YFSETQ. Trimming shortened V by 4 bases and J by 7 bases, and 30 bases separated the two germline ends. The CDR3 DNA reads as TGCGCCAGCAGCCTCATAATGATCTCAGGGGGAGGGTCCTTGGAGCAGTACTTC. Amino acids: CASSLIMISGGGSLEQYF.

This clonotype was counted only a few times. This chain's CDR3 is CASSLALGLDTEAFF. For the CDR3, the DNA is TGTGCCAGCAGCTTGGCATTGGGGCTGGACACTGAAGCTTTCTTT. J is TRBJ1-1 and V is TRBV7-9; D is perhaps TRBD1 (5 bases). This CDR3 contains 15 residues. Germline CDR1 SEHNR, CDR2 FQNEAQ (reference sequence). Trimming left V 3 bases short and J 3 bases short, with 14 bases between.